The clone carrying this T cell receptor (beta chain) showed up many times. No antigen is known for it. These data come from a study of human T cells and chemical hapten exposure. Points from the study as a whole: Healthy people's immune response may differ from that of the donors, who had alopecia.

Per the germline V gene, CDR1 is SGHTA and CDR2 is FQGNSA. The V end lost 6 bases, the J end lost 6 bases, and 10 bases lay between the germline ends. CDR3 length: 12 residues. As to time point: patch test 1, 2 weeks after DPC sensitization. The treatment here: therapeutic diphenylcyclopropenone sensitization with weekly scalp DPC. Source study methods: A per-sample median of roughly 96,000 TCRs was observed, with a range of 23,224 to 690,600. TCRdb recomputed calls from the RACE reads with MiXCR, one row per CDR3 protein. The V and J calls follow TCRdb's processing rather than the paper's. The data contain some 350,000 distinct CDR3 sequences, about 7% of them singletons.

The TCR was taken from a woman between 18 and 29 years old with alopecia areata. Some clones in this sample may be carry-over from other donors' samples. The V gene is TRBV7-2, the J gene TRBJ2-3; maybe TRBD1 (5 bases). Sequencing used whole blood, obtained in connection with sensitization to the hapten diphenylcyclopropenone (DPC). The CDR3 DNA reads TGTGCCAGCAGATTACAGGTGGATACGCAGTATTTT. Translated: CASRLQVDTQYF.